Sequencing of this T cell receptor beta chain was carried out in a study of blood T cell repertoires in COVID-19. Study context: Sites in the United States, Italy and Spain provided acute and convalescent COVID-19 samples.

V shed 5 bases and J 5 bases; nucleotides not matched to a gene: 8. Per germline, CDR1 SGHTA and CDR2 FQGNSA. The CDR3 is 15 residues long. Individuals drawn from around 25 US areas were about 18 to 89 years old. TCRdb's copy holds only in-frame clones and misses some; the assay was immunoSEQ multiplex PCR. Of roughly 190,000 clones listed, around 76% were seen once; the top ten hold roughly a sixth. The sample taken for sequencing was PBMCs or T cells enriched from blood (not recorded which). The chain recombines TRBV7-2 with TRBJ1-2; 10 nucleotides match TRBD1. The TCR originated in a woman between 45 and 60 years old with acute COVID-19. Written as DNA, the CDR3 is TGTGCCAGCAGCCCACAGACAGGGGGCGGTTATGGCTACACCTTC. It translates to CASSPQTGGGYGYTF. The complete variable domain, with remaining parts taken from reference TRBV7-2 and TRBJ1-2, reads GAGVSQSPSNKVTEKGKDVELRCDPISGHTALYWYRQSLGQGLEFLIYFQGNSAPDKSGLPSDRFSAERTGGSVSTLTIQRTQQEDSAVYLCASSPQTGGGYGYTFGSGTRLTVV.